Included here is one T cell receptor beta chain sequence, with context. V shed 6 bases and J 4 bases; nucleotides not matched to a gene: 8. Looked up from germline, CDR1 is SGDLS and CDR2 is YYNGEE. The length of the CDR3 is 15 residues. This record comes from a study of cytomegalovirus exposure and HLA in healthy donors. This PCR relied on a set of 60 Vbeta primers and 13 Jbeta primers. Data came from immunoSEQ multiplex PCR; TCRdb stores just in-frame clones and leaves some out. The table has 150,000 to 200,000 clones, approximately 81% seen once. The TCR originated in a female donor in good health and CMV-seronegative. The sequencing input was PBMCs. The chain joins TRBV9 to TRBJ2-2; 8 bases match TRBD2. In nucleotides, the CDR3 is TGTGCCAGCACCCCTGGCGGGGGGACCACCGGGGAGCTGTTTTTT. Translating it yields CASTPGGGTTGELFF.